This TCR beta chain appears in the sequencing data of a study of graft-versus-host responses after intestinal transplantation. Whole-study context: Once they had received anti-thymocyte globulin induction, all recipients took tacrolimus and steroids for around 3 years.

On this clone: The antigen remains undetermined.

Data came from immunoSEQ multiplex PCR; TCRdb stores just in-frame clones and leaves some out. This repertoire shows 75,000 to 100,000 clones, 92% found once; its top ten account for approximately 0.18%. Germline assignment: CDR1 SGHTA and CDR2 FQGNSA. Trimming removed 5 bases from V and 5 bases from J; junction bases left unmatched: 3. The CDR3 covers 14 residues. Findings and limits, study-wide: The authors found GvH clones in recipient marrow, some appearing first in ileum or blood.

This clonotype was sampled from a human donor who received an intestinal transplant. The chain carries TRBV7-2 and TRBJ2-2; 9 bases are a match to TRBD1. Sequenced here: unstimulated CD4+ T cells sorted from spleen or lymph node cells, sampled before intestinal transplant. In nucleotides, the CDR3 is TGTGCCAGCAGCCGTGGGACAGGGACCGGGGAGCTGTTTTTT. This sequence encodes CASSRGTGTGELFF.